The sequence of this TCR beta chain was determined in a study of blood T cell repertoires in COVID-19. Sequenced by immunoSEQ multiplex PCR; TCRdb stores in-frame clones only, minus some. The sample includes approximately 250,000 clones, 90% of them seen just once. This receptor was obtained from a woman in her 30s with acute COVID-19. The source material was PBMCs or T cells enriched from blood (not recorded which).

CDR3 sequence (DNA): TGTGCCAGTAACATGATTACCAGGGGAGTTAATGAGCAGTTCTTC. Translated, it gives CASNMITRGVNEQFF. The rearrangement links TRBV19 to TRBJ2-1; D is perhaps TRBD1 (6 bases). V was trimmed by 7 bases and J by 7 bases, leaving 20 bases between them. CDR1 LNHDA and CDR2 SQIVND come from the germline V gene (reference sequence). This CDR3 is built from 15 residues.